What follows is one T cell receptor beta chain and its context. The antigen is not known. This record comes from a study of cytomegalovirus exposure and HLA in healthy donors. The study, taken as a whole, reports: TCR beta chain V- and J-gene trimming was linked, in a later analysis, to a missense variant in DCLRE1C.

The PCR made use of 60 Vbeta and 13 Jbeta primers. Repertoires were generated with immunoSEQ multiplex PCR, while TCRdb's copy carries only in-frame clones and drops some. The table includes some 150,000 clones, roughly four fifths detected once. While unrecorded immune exposures were likely, the donors were nominally healthy when sampled. The sequencing sample was made of PBMCs. This clonotype was obtained from a man in his thirties or forties in good health and CMV-seronegative.

The CDR3 bases are TGCGCCAGCAGATCTCCAGGGGGCGCATGGACTGAAGCTTTCTTT. As protein: CASRSPGGAWTEAFF. The genes are TRBV5-1 and TRBJ1-1; TRBD1 matches 8 bases. There are 15 residues in the CDR3. CDR1 is SGHRS, CDR2 YFSETQ, per germline. With 5 bases clipped from V and 5 bases from J, the junction kept 11 bases outside the gene matches. The whole variable domain, filled in from reference TRBV5-1 and TRBJ1-1, reads KAGVTQTPRYLIKTRGQQVTLSCSPISGHRSVSWYQQTPGQGLQFLFEYFSETQRNKGNFPGRFSGRQFSNSRSEMNVSTLELGDSALYLCASRSPGGAWTEAFFGQGTRLTVV.